Given below is one TCR beta chain in context. These data belong to a study of blood T cell repertoires in COVID-19. The wider study: The cDNA or gDNA used as material had been derived from T cells, B-cell-depleted T cells, or PBMCs.

Only in-frame clones appear in the TCRdb table, and some are missing; sequencing was by immunoSEQ multiplex PCR. Of some 200,000 clones detected, 65% to 90% appear once; the ten largest clones hold about 10%. Sequencing used peripheral blood. This TCR was sampled from a man in his fifties with active or convalescent COVID-19.

The CDR3 loop reads CASLGPGLDTQYF. Written as DNA, the CDR3 is TGTGCCAGCTTAGGTCCAGGGTTGGATACGCAGTATTTT. This rearrangement joins TRBV7-9 to TRBJ2-3; a weak D match, TRBD1 (5 bases). V dropped 8 bases and J dropped 6 bases, with 15 bases sitting between them. The CDR3 contains 13 residues. Germline values: CDR1 SEHNR, CDR2 FQNEAQ (reference sequence).